This is a list of T cell receptor beta chains from one sample in a study of shared clonotypes between healthy human individuals. TCRdb's copy holds only in-frame clones and misses some; the assay was immunoSEQ multiplex PCR. Among hundreds of thousands of clones, less than 98% were seen once, and the ten largest hold 0.057%. Sequenced material: naive CD4+ T cells sorted from blood. Receptors were obtained from a woman in her 30s in good health. Both conserved end residues are trimmed from each CDR3.

>TRBJ2-7|TRBV7-6
ASSPDPPDRGSYEQY
>TRBJ1-1|TRBV18
ASSPAWTGGTLNTEAF
>TRBJ1-1|TRBV19
ASSMEGQLSQAF
>TRBJ2-2|TRBV12-5
ASGLDLAPNTGELF
>TRBJ1-5|TRBV28
ASSLLGQPQH
>TRBJ1-2|TRBV6-1
ASSEGGGYGYT
>TRBJ1-3|TRBV7-9
ASSLSGQGTGNTIY
>TRBJ2-7|TRBV5-1
ASSLAVDSSYEQY
>TRBJ1-2|TRBV28
ASSFSWDRGLRNYGYT
>TRBJ2-5|TRBV11-2
ASGEAVQETQY
>TRBJ2-7|TRBV27
ASSSSGMFNEQY
>TRBJ2-7|TRBV5-1
ASSSGILREFNEQY
>TRBJ1-6|TRBV5-1
ASSLGDSPLH
>TRBJ1-1|TRBV7-8
ASTTLGSLGTEAF
>TRBJ2-3|TRBV9
ASSPNEGGNWDTQY
>TRBJ2-5|TRBV6-5
ASRREDEGRETQY
>TRBJ2-1|TRBV7-9
ASSVTSLYNEQF
>TRBJ2-7|TRBV6-1
ASRGDRGIYEQY
>TRBJ1-1|TRBV10-3
AISESLEYTEAF
>TRBJ1-4|TRBV14
ASSHPGTGNEKLF
>TRBJ2-3|TRBV5-4
ASSPHSGRHADTQY
>TRBJ2-3|TRBV5-1
ASSLFPGSTDTQY
>TRBJ2-3|TRBV19
ASSSRERGDTQY
>TRBJ1-1|TRBV6-5
ASSYSFSMNTEAF
>TRBJ2-1|TRBV9
ASSVAEGLAGGEQF
>TRBJ2-5|TRBV9
ASSPGSETQY
>TRBJ1-3|TRBV19
ASRPTAGNTIY
>TRBJ2-7|TRBV5-4
ASSSGPYEQY
>TRBJ1-1|TRBV6-6
ASSYVAGDTEAF
>TRBJ2-7|TRBV6-6
ASKQGAYEQY
>TRBJ2-1|TRBV7-2
ASSLTLGPVSSYNEQF
>TRBJ2-3|TRBV28
ASSFGLAGVDTQY
>TRBJ2-7|TRBV19
ASSVQGGYEQY
>TRBJ2-3|TRBV12-5
ASAQADTQY
>TRBJ2-7|TRBV7-2
ASSLGVGLSYEQY
>TRBJ2-3|TRBV19
ASSRGGRRLADKTSTDTQY
>TRBJ2-5|TRBV7-9
ASSTRTGGETQY
>TRBJ2-7|TRBV18
ASSPPGLHPYEQY
>TRBJ2-2|TRBV7-9
ASSSPGGELF
>TRBJ1-2|TRBV5-1
ASSADRDGYT
>TRBJ1-2|TRBV6-1
ANYLPGWGYT
>TRBJ2-3|TRBV5-1
ASKGLLGHDTQY
>TRBJ1-3|TRBV11-3
ASSQTTGNTIY
>TRBJ2-3|TRBV28
ASRWERSTDTQY
>TRBJ2-7|TRBV5-5
ASSYILDRAYEQY
>TRBJ2-3|TRBV9
ASSVAENTDTQY
>TRBJ1-1|TRBV7-6
ASSPRTGLAF
>TRBJ2-1|TRBV2
ASSLAGSYNEQF
>TRBJ2-1|TRBV4-1
ASSQGHNNEQF
>TRBJ2-1|TRBV10-3
AISDYGLAGYNEQF
>TRBJ2-6|TRBV7-6
ASSLAASSGANVLT
>TRBJ2-1|TRBV27
ASKGALLNEQF
>TRBJ2-1|TRBV11-1
ASSHRGTSGSRSYNEQF
>TRBJ2-7|TRBV2
AGKSGSSYEQY
>TRBJ2-7|TRBV9
ASSVRGDRETYEQY
>TRBJ2-1|TRBV27
ASSRNYNEQF
>TRBJ2-1|TRBV6-5
ASSYHPVSSGAQF
>TRBJ2-5|TRBV7-8
ASSRTSGSVRETQY
>TRBJ1-1|TRBV9
ASSVSPGTGGSEAF
>TRBJ2-2|TRBV5-5
ASSLAETLFGELF